This entry features one TCR beta chain sequence. Antigen specificity is unknown. One junction end disagrees with the germline gene, perhaps due to a read error. The data were taken from a study of beta chain features in type 1 diabetes. Via CD45RO/CCR7/CD25/CD127/CD95/CD27, cells of the CD4+ naive, central memory, regulatory and stem cell-like memory subsets were sorted. The CDR3 sequence is 13 residues long. The germline CDR1 and CDR2 sequences are SGHDN and FVKESK. General study results and limits: Patients with Type 1 diabetes showed moderately but significantly shorter TCRB CDR3s in all four CD4+ subsets. Insertions at VDJ junctions were less frequent in type 1 diabetes patients. These patients also deleted more nucleotides at the same junctions. With patients and controls alike, PCR might favor shorter templates to an equal degree.

Every bit of the isolated RNA underwent reverse transcription, so sequencing read expressed TCRB transcripts. Only in-frame clones appear in the TCRdb table, and some are missing; sequencing was by immunoSEQ multiplex PCR. The top ten clones hold approximately 0.042% of a sample with hundreds of thousands of clones, over 12% of them seen once. V gene TRBV14 combines with J gene TRBJ2-7; unclear D gene. Sequencing was done on a sample of naive CD4+ T cells from blood. This sequence originates from a young man with type 1 diabetes. The CDR3 is CASSQGQYPITDF. The CDR3 DNA reads TGTGCCAGCAGCCAAGGACAATATCCTATTACCGACTTC.